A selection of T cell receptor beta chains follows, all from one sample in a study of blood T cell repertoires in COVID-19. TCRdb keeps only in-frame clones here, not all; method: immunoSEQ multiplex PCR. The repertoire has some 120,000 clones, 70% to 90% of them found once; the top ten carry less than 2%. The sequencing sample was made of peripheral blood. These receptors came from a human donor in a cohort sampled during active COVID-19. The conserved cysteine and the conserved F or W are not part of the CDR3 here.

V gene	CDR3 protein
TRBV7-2	ASSQYREVPIREQY
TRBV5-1	ASSLMGQREETQY
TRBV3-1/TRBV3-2	ASMQLAGGNTGELF
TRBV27	ASRVAGGYNEQF
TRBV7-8	ASLGAGVTGTQY
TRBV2	ASTEGPGTLNTEAF
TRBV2	ASNQRGADTQY
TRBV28	ASSLQTVDNEQF
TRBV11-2	ASSPDRVLYEQY
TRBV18	ASSGTGGNQPQH
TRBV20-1	SASGGRDLYNEQF
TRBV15	ATSRARTGGETQY
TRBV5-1	ASSSSYEQF
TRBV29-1	SVEGGQTYEQY
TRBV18	ASSRQPGGGQPQH
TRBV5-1	ASSWTQGGEAF
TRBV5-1	ASSPGQGETQY
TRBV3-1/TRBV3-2	ASSLTPNTEAF
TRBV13	ASSRTGSSPLH
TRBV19	ASSITQVIGSPLH
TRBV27	ASSFGIAGSYEQY
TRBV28	ASSFLQGAGNTIY
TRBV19	ASSWEGGTEAF
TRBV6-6	ASSHQDRANQPQH
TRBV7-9	ASALSGETYEQY
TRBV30	AWSMDRAGGYT
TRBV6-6	ASSIAGGPYEQY
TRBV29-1	SVLSYEQY
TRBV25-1	ASTTGGYKKLF
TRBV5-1	ASSNGPGSGNTIY
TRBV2	ASSEPRQGNQPQH
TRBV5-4	ASSFGGSPRQNTEAF
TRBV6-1	ASSEGGGGF
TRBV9	ASSVDGTSGRGQF
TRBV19	ASTPGDREGGYT
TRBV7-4	ASSLLVGANRDQSYNEQF
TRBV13	ASSLEGLAGGLGEQF
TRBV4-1	ASSPDRGATQY
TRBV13	ASSFRAGGATGELF
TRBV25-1	ASSLSGGAGNTIY